This record looks at one T cell receptor beta chain sequence and its context. Germline trimming cut 0 bases from V and 2 bases from J; bases unmatched to any gene: 4. The germline V gene encodes CDR1 SGHNT and CDR2 YYREEE (reference sequence). The CDR3 has 16 amino acids. Sequencing used immunoSEQ multiplex PCR; TCRdb keeps in-frame clones, though not all of them. In the table there are fewer than 250,000 clones, approximately 86% of which are singletons. This sample is drawn from a study of blood T cell repertoires in COVID-19. Study as a whole: Samples of COVID-19 (acute and convalescent) were obtained from the United States, Italy and Spain.

J is TRBJ2-5 and V is TRBV5-4; 10 bases agree with TRBD2. This sequence was found in a man in his sixties with acute or convalescent COVID-19. The specimen sequenced was peripheral blood. CDR3 residues: CASSLGPSGGQETQYF. CDR3 DNA: TGTGCCAGCAGCTTGGGTCCTAGCGGGGGACAAGAGACCCAGTACTTC.